Listed below are T cell receptor beta chains from one sample, sequenced in a study of CD8+ T cells in alopecia areata. Assay: immunoSEQ multiplex PCR; the TCRdb copy retains only in-frame clones and omits some. The repertoire holds under 85,000 clones, with 45% to 55% as singletons. The input for sequencing was CD8+ T cells sorted from blood, taken at week 0. All receptors come from a human donor with alopecia areata. Each CDR3 is given with its conserved first and last residue. A D gene is named only where the DNA matches it firmly. A clone size is listed for some rows: how often the clone was seen (once, few, many), or a class if it is expanded.

DNA	CDR3	D	J	size	V
TGCAGCGTCCGCCTGTCCGGGGAGCTGTTTTTT	CSVRLSGELFF	.	TRBJ2-2	.	TRBV29-1
TGCGCCAGCAGCCCGGAGGCTAGCGGGAGGTACGAGCAGTACTTC	CASSPEASGRYEQYF	TRBD2	TRBJ2-7	.	TRBV5-1
TGTGCCCTGCGCGGGAACTACGAGCAGTACTTC	CALRGNYEQYF	.	TRBJ2-7	.	TRBV7-3
TGTGCCAGCAGTGAAGAGGTTAGCGGGAAATTAGAGACCCAGTACTTC	CASSEEVSGKLETQYF	TRBD2	TRBJ2-5	.	TRBV2
TGCAGCGTTGAAAAAGCGGGAGGTCACGAGCAGTACTTC	CSVEKAGGHEQYF	TRBD2	TRBJ2-7	.	TRBV29-1
TGTGCCAGCGGCAGGGCGGGGCTTCCCGGCGGGGAGCTGTTTTTT	CASGRAGLPGGELFF	.	TRBJ2-2	.	TRBV27
TGTGCCAGCACCCCCTCCGGAAACAATGAGCAGTTCTTC	CASTPSGNNEQFF	.	TRBJ2-1	.	TRBV28
TGTGCCAGCAGCGGGGAGCAAGAGACCCAGTACTTC	CASSGEQETQYF	.	TRBJ2-5	few	TRBV9
TGCAGCGTTGACCTATCCCAGGACACAGATACGCAGTATTTT	CSVDLSQDTDTQYF	.	TRBJ2-3	.	TRBV29-1
TGCAGCGCAACGGGACTCGTGGCAGATACGCAGTATTTT	CSATGLVADTQYF	.	TRBJ2-3	few	TRBV29-1
TGTGCCAGCAGCTCGAAAGGAGAGGGCCTAGCCAAAAACATTCAGTACTTC	CASSSKGEGLAKNIQYF	.	TRBJ2-4	.	TRBV7-9
TGTGCCAGCAGCCTCATTCAGGGGACCTACGAGCAGTACTTC	CASSLIQGTYEQYF	.	TRBJ2-7	.	TRBV7-2
TGCAGCGTTGATGGGGGAGGGGCGGGCACCGGGGAGCTGTTTTTT	CSVDGGGAGTGELFF	TRBD2	TRBJ2-2	.	TRBV29-1
TGCAGCGTTGTCGCTAGCGAGCAAGAGACCCAGTACTTC	CSVVASEQETQYF	.	TRBJ2-5	few	TRBV29-1
TGCAGCTCCCGGACAGGGATCAACAATGAGCAGTTCTTC	CSSRTGINNEQFF	TRBD1	TRBJ2-1	.	TRBV29-1
TGCGCCAGCAGTCAAAGGGGGGCGGGTCATGGCTACACCTTC	CASSQRGAGHGYTF	.	TRBJ1-2	.	TRBV23-1
TGTGCCAGCAGCCATCAGGCAGGGAAGAACACTGAAGCTTTCTTT	CASSHQAGKNTEAFF	.	TRBJ1-1	few	TRBV4-2
TGCAGCGTTGGACAGGGCCTGAACAATGAGCAGTTCTTC	CSVGQGLNNEQFF	TRBD1	TRBJ2-1	few	TRBV29-1
TGTGCCAGCACGGCGCGGGAGGTCACCGGGGAGCTGTTTTTT	CASTAREVTGELFF	TRBD2	TRBJ2-2	.	TRBV27
TGCAGCGTTGAGATCCGGGACAGCTCCTACAATGAGCAGTTCTTC	CSVEIRDSSYNEQFF	TRBD1	TRBJ2-1	once	TRBV29-1
TGTGCCAGCAGCTTGGGTCCTAGCGGGAAGAACACCGGGGAGCTGTTTTTT	CASSLGPSGKNTGELFF	TRBD2	TRBJ2-2	.	TRBV5-4
TGCGCCAGCAGCCAAGATCCCTACGGGAGGAGGATCTACAATGAGCAGTTCTTC	CASSQDPYGRRIYNEQFF	TRBD2	TRBJ2-1	.	TRBV4-3
TGTGCCAGCGGATCGGACGGCAGAGGGTGGGACACTGAAGCTTTCTTT	CASGSDGRGWDTEAFF	.	TRBJ1-1	few	TRBV5-4
TGTGCCAGCAGTTACTCGAGCCTCAGAAAGCAAGAGACCCAGTACTTC	CASSYSSLRKQETQYF	.	TRBJ2-5	.	TRBV10-3
TGTGCCAGCAGCTTAGGGCTAGCGGAAGAATTCTACCAAGAGACCCAGTACTTC	CASSLGLAEEFYQETQYF	TRBD2	TRBJ2-5	.	TRBV7-2
TGTGCCACCAGCAGAGCAAGGGGGAGAGCAGATACGCAGTATTTT	CATSRARGRADTQYF	.	TRBJ2-3	few	TRBV15